The T cell receptor (beta chain) described here comes from a study of follicular helper T cells after annual influenza vaccination. The method was immunoSEQ multiplex PCR; TCRdb's version includes in-frame clones alone and lacks a portion of them. The sample gives a few thousand clones, approximately 83% of which show up once; around 3.8% is in the top ten. Trimming shortened V by 4 bases and J by 2 bases, and 10 bases separated the two germline ends. Germline V gives CDR1 LGHNT, CDR2 FRNRAP. The length of the CDR3 is 14 residues. Time point denoted: 2015-2016 season, pre-vaccination. This clone has a single count.

The sample here was CXCR5+ CD38- circulating T follicular helper cells from blood, taken on the day of influenza vaccination. Noted subset: circulating Tfh, non-naive CD4+CXCR5+PD-1+ (ICOS+CD38+ or ICOS-CD38-). The receptor comes from an adult who received the influenza vaccine. The chain is built from TRBV12-5 and TRBJ2-3; D is unclear. CDR3 in DNA: TGTGCTAGTGGTTCGCCGGGCCCCACAGATACGCAGTATTTT. As protein: CASGSPGPTDTQYF.